These 9 T cell receptor beta chains share one sample of origin, sequenced in a study of blood T cell repertoires in COVID-19. Method: immunoSEQ multiplex PCR; TCRdb's copy keeps in-frame clones and lacks some. The table records 150,000 to 200,000 clones, about 93% of them present only once. The sequenced sample consisted of peripheral blood. The receptors shown here come from a woman aged 45 to 65 with acute or convalescent COVID-19.

This clone has only a few counts. V gene TRBV2 combines with J gene TRBJ2-1; D is perhaps TRBD1 (6 bases). The CDR3 has 15 amino acids. The ends were cut back, 4 bases at V and 4 bases at J, with 14 bases in the middle. The germline V gene has CDR1 SNHLY and CDR2 FYNNEI. The CDR3 spells CASSGRDKNYNEQFF. Written as DNA, the CDR3 is TGTGCCAGCAGTGGCCGGGACAAGAATTACAATGAGCAGTTCTTC.

This clone showed up just once. The chain is built from TRBV19 and TRBJ1-2; 8 bases align to TRBD1. Trimming took 6 bases from V and 2 from J; bases not matched to a gene: 8. The CDR3 has 15 residues. The germline CDR1 and CDR2 sequences are LNHDA and SQIVND (reference sequence). The CDR3 spells CASSYTRTGNYGYTF. The CDR3 region has the DNA TGTGCCAGTAGCTATACTCGGACAGGGAACTATGGCTACACCTTC.

The rearrangement joins TRBV7-9 to TRBJ1-1, with D hard to call. The CDR3 runs to 13 residues. Germline V lookup: CDR1 SEHNR, CDR2 FQNEAQ (reference sequence). The ends were cut back, 2 bases at V and 11 bases at J, with 15 bases in the middle. CDR3 residues: CASSLWIEETAFF. CDR3 nucleotide sequence: TGTGCCAGCAGCTTATGGATCGAGGAGACGGCTTTCTTT.

V and J are TRBV6-5 and TRBJ1-2; perhaps TRBD1 as D (5 bases). CDR1 MNHEY and CDR2 SVGAGI come from the germline V gene. The CDR3 loop spans 15 amino acids. Trimming removed 4 bases from V and 4 bases from J, with 16 bases in between. The CDR3 sequence is CASSFRTRQSYGYTF. The CDR3 coding sequence is TGTGCCAGCAGTTTTCGGACACGACAGAGCTATGGCTACACCTTC.

V gene TRBV18 combines with J gene TRBJ2-3; 10 positions match TRBD1. The CDR3 contains 15 residues. V shed 6 bases, J shed 1 base, and the junction held 4 bases outside the gene matches. CDR1 is KGHSH and CDR2 is LQKENI in the germline V gene. DNA of the CDR3: TGTGCCAGCTCGTCCGGGACAGGGGGCACAGATACGCAGTATTTT. Its translation is CASSSGTGGTDTQYF.

With respect to this clone: One end of the junction varies from germline; a read error may be responsible. DNA of the CDR3: TGTGCCAGCAGCCTAGGAGGGGGCAGGGGGAAGATAAACTATGGCTACACCTTC. Translation gives CASSLGGGRGKINYGYTF. J is TRBJ1-2 and V is TRBV13, with 7 bases fitting TRBD1. The CDR3 is 18 residues long. Germline-derived CDR1 and CDR2 are PRHDT and FYEKMQ (reference sequence).

This rearrangement joins TRBV30 to TRBJ1-4; tentative D call: TRBD1 (6 bases). The V end lost 4 bases, the J end lost 1 base, and 7 bases lay between the germline ends. The germline gives CDR1 GTSNPN, CDR2 SVGIG (reference sequence). This CDR3 has 13 amino acids. The CDR3 DNA reads TGTGCCTGGAACAGGGTAACTAATGAAAAACTGTTTTTT. Residues: CAWNRVTNEKLFF.

The chain has TRBV27 and TRBJ2-2; TRBD2 matches 9 bases. This CDR3 has 19 residues. Germline values: CDR1 MNHEY, CDR2 SMNVEV (reference sequence). Trimming cost V 3 bases and J 5 bases; bases outside gene matches: 16. The CDR3 is CASSFLPGLASRRTGELFF. The CDR3 bases are TGTGCCAGCAGTTTTCTTCCGGGACTAGCTTCTCGTCGGACCGGGGAGCTGTTTTTT.

This clone was seen more than once but under ten times. The rearrangement links TRBV5-1 to TRBJ1-1, with D unclear. V gave up 1 base and J gave up 2 bases, with 9 bases separating them. The germline CDR1 and CDR2 sequences are SGHRS and YFSETQ. This CDR3 spans 14 amino acids. The CDR3 reads CASSLTQVNTEAFF. In DNA form, the CDR3 reads TGCGCCAGCAGCTTGACGCAGGTAAACACTGAAGCTTTCTTT. The full variable domain, its missing parts supplied by reference TRBV5-1 and TRBJ1-1, is KAGVTQTPRYLIKTRGQQVTLSCSPISGHRSVSWYQQTPGQGLQFLFEYFSETQRNKGNFPGRFSGRQFSNSRSEMNVSTLELGDSALYLCASSLTQVNTEAFFGQGTRLTVV.